A single sample is the source of the 5 T cell receptor beta chains below, sequenced in a study of blood T cell repertoires in COVID-19. Using immunoSEQ multiplex PCR, the repertoire was profiled, and TCRdb retains in-frame clones only, with some absent. Of some 200,000 clones in the sample, around 90% were seen once. The sample consisted of PBMCs or T cells enriched from blood (not recorded which). These receptors originate from a woman in her 30s who had recovered from COVID-19.

The chain links TRBV30 to TRBJ2-1, with 11 bases fitting TRBD2. The CDR3 contains 15 residues. The junction had 12 bases not matched to a gene; V was cut back by 4 bases and J by 10 bases. From germline, CDR1 is GTSNPN and CDR2 SVGIG (reference sequence). In nucleotides, the CDR3 is TGTGCCTGGACAATAGCGGGAGGGCCAAGGGGGGAGCAGTTCTTC. It is translated as CAWTIAGGPRGEQFF.

V and J are TRBV7-2 and TRBJ2-1; 7 bases agree with TRBD2. J was trimmed by 7 bases and V by 1 base; bases with no gene match: 7. The CDR3 has 15 amino acids. Germline CDR1 is SGHTA and CDR2 is FQGNSA. CDR3 nucleotide sequence: TGTGCCAGCAGCTTAGTGGGAGGGATTGGGAATGAGCAGTTCTTC. Its translation is CASSLVGGIGNEQFF.

This chain connects TRBV27 to TRBJ1-5; 8 bases match TRBD1. The junction had 1 base not matched to a gene; V was cut back by 3 bases and J by 0 bases. Germline CDR1 is MNHEY and CDR2 is SMNVEV (reference sequence). This CDR3 contains 15 residues. The CDR3 spells CASSLTGVSNQPQHF. As DNA, the CDR3 is TGTGCCAGCAGTTTGACAGGGGTTAGCAATCAGCCCCAGCATTTT.

As DNA, the CDR3 is TGCGCCAGCAGCCAAAACCTCGGACAGATTCGTACTGAAGCTTTCTTT. Translated: CASSQNLGQIRTEAFF. This chain connects TRBV4-3 to TRBJ1-1; D is possibly TRBD1 (6 bases). The CDR3 consists of 16 residues. Germline values: CDR1 LGHNA, CDR2 YSLEER. Trimming took 2 bases from V and 5 from J, leaving 18 bases between them.

V is TRBV4-2 and J is TRBJ2-6, with a weak D call TRBD2 (6 bases). This CDR3 is 16 amino acids long. Germline V lookup: CDR1 LGHNA, CDR2 YNFKEQ. V was pared by 5 bases and J by 2 bases, with 13 bases between. The CDR3: CASSGPAGPGANVLTF. The CDR3 DNA reads as TGTGCCAGCAGCGGTCCGGCGGGACCTGGGGCCAACGTCCTGACTTTC.